The 10 T cell receptor beta chains in this list originate from one sample, sequenced in a study of molecular identifiers for immune sequencing clone quantification. TCRdb recomputed calls from the PCR reads with MiXCR, one row per CDR3 protein. The sample shows 400,000 to 600,000 distinct CDR3 sequences, about 26% of them seen only once. Specimen: naive CD8+ T cells from blood, with Jurkat cell RNA spiked in. The subset: FACS-sorted CD8+CD4-CCR7+CD45RA+ naive T cells. These receptors were taken from a human donor in good health. Some libraries in this study had Jurkat cell RNA spiked in.

This clonotype has just a few counts. The chain links TRBV6-1 to TRBJ2-1, with D perhaps matching TRBD1 (5 bases). Germline loops: CDR1 MNHNS, CDR2 SASEGT. CDR3 size: 16 residues. V lost 1 base to trimming and J lost 8 bases, with 18 bases between them. CDR3 residues: CASSEEPDMVSDEQFF. CDR3 in DNA: TGTGCCAGCAGTGAAGAGCCGGACATGGTGAGCGATGAGCAGTTCTTC.

This clonotype was counted ten times or more. The chain links TRBV20-1 to TRBJ2-3, with TRBD2 matching 11 bases. The CDR3 contains 16 residues. Per germline, CDR1 DFQATT and CDR2 SNEGSKA (reference sequence). The trim removed 0 bases at V and 3 bases at J, leaving 5 bases unmatched. The CDR3: CSARDILAGATDTQYF. Here the CDR3 DNA reads TGCAGTGCTAGAGATATACTAGCGGGAGCAACAGATACGCAGTATTTT.

This clonotype was counted a few times. The CDR3 sequence: CSARHREDLRSYEQYF. As DNA, the CDR3 is TGCAGTGCTAGACACCGCGAGGACCTTCGCTCCTACGAGCAGTACTTC. This chain connects TRBV20-1 to TRBJ2-7; D not certain. CDR1 DFQATT and CDR2 SNEGSKA come from the germline V gene (reference sequence). V shed 2 bases and J shed 0 bases, with 17 bases lying between them. CDR3 length equals 16 residues.

This clonotype has more than one count but fewer than ten. CDR3 coding DNA: TGCGCCAGCAGCCAAGAGGTGACAATTACCTACGAGCAGTACTTC. It translates to CASSQEVTITYEQYF. This rearrangement joins TRBV4-1 to TRBJ2-7; no clear D. Germline values: CDR1 MGHRA, CDR2 YSYEKL. This CDR3 is 15 amino acids long. V was clipped by 0 bases and J by 2 bases, with 11 bases between them.

The rearrangement links TRBV19 to TRBJ1-1; 7 nucleotides match TRBD1. Losses at the gene ends were 3 bases for V and 2 bases for J; bases not matched to a gene: 12. Looked up from germline, CDR1 is LNHDA and CDR2 is SQIVND (reference sequence). The CDR3 is 17 residues long. CDR3 in DNA: TGTGCCAGTAGTATGGAGCAGACTTACAGGGGAAACACTGAAGCTTTCTTT. It specifies CASSMEQTYRGNTEAFF.

This sequence joins TRBV30 and TRBJ2-3, with 12 bases matching TRBD2. Germline CDR1 reads GTSNPN; CDR2 reads SVGIG (reference sequence). With V trimmed by 5 bases and J by 4 bases, 4 bases remained unmatched. This CDR3 contains 14 residues. This CDR3 is CAWETSGSADTQYF. Written as DNA, the CDR3 is TGTGCCTGGGAGACTAGCGGGAGTGCAGATACGCAGTATTTT.

Points on this clonotype: This could be a read error, since a much larger clone is one nucleotide away. CDR3 nucleotides: TGCGCCAGCTGCCAAGCTCGACAGGGGGGGTACGAGCAGTACTTC. Protein product: CASCQARQGGYEQYF. This chain connects TRBV4-3 to TRBJ2-7; 9 bases map to TRBD1. There are 15 residues in the CDR3. CDR1 is LGHNA and CDR2 is YSLEER in the germline V gene.

This clonotype has a handful of counts. The chain links TRBV28 to TRBJ1-1; D remains ambiguous. Germline CDR1 MDHEN, CDR2 SYDVKM. Between the trimmed V and J ends, which lost 4 bases and 2 bases, there was a span of 8 bases. The CDR3 loop spans 13 amino acids. As DNA, the CDR3 is TGTGCCAGCAGTTGGCGGGGAAACACTGAAGCTTTCTTT. This encodes CASSWRGNTEAFF.

Comment on this clonotype: The junction and the germline gene differ at one end; a read error may be behind it. CDR3 residues: CASSPYLNTGAFF. The CDR3 bases are TGCGCCAGCAGTCCTTACCTGAACACTGGAGCTTTCTTT. This rearrangement joins TRBV10-2 to TRBJ1-1; D remains ambiguous. This CDR3 is built from 13 residues. Germline CDR1 is WSHSY and CDR2 is SAAADI.

Comments on this clonotype: A much larger clone lies one base from this, so it may be a read error. Because the CDR3 is missing its conserved closing phenylalanine or tryptophan, this is likely a read error. This chain joins TRBV12-3 or TRBV12-4 and TRBJ1-1; D is unresolved. Trimming removed 3 bases at V and 0 bases at J, with 8 bases between. This CDR3 is 14 amino acids long. The CDR3 sequence: CASSFSLMNTEAFS. CDR3 nucleotides: TGTGCCAGCAGTTTTTCCCTGATGAACACTGAAGCTTTCTCT.